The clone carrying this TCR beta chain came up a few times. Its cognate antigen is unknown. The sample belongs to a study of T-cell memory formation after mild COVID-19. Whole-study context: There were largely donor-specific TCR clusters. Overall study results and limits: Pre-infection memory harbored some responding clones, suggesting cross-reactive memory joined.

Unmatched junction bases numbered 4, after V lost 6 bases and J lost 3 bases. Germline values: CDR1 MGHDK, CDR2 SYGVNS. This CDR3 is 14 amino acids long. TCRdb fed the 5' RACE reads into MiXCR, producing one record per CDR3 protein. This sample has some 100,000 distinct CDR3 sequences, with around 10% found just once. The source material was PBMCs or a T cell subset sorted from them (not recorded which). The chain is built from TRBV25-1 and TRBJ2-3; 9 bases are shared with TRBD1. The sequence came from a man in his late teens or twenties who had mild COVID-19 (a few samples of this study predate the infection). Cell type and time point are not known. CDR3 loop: CASSGQGRTDTQYF. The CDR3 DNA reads TGTGCCAGCAGCGGACAGGGGAGGACAGATACGCAGTATTTT. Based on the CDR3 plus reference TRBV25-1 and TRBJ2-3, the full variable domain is EADIYQTPRYLVIGTGKKITLECSQTMGHDKMYWYQQDPGMELHLIHYSYGVNSTEKGDLSSESTVSRIRTEHFPLTLESARPSHTSQYLCASSGQGRTDTQYFGPGTRLTVL.